What follows are 20 T cell receptor beta chains derived from one specimen sequenced in a study of OX40 agonist ivuxolimab in advanced cancers. Data came from immunoSEQ multiplex PCR; TCRdb stores just in-frame clones and leaves some out. The sample contains 42,000 or so clones, roughly nine tenths of which appear only once. Here the sequenced sample was CD4+ or CD8+ T cells sorted from blood, taken in a trial of the OX40 agonist ivuxolimab. Every receptor here comes from an adult with an advanced solid tumor such as melanoma, head and neck, liver or kidney cancer.

Written as DNA, the CDR3 is TGTGCCAGCTCACTCCGGGACAACGATGGCTACACCTTC. It encodes CASSLRDNDGYTF. The V and J genes are TRBV18 and TRBJ1-2, with a tentative D call TRBD1 (6 bases). V was cut by 4 bases and J by 6 bases, with 12 bases left in between. The germline V gene has CDR1 KGHSH and CDR2 LQKENI. The CDR3 covers 13 residues. The full variable domain, its missing parts supplied by reference TRBV18 and TRBJ1-2, is NAGVMQNPRHLVRRRGQEARLRCSPMKGHSHVYWYRQLPEEGLKFMVYLQKENIIDESGMPKERFSAEFPKEGPSILRIQQVVRGDSAAYFCASSLRDNDGYTFGSGTRLTVV.

V is TRBV19 and J is TRBJ1-1; 7 bases match TRBD1. Germline V gene lookup returns CDR1 LNHDA and CDR2 SQIVND (reference sequence). J lost 1 base, V lost 2 bases, and 16 bases had no gene match. The CDR3 sequence is 19 residues long. CDR3 sequence reads: CASSINVGQYLLKNTEAFF. CDR3 bases: TGTGCCAGTAGTATAAACGTGGGACAGTATTTGCTTAAGAACACTGAAGCTTTCTTT.

The chain is built from TRBV7-6 and TRBJ2-2; possible D gene TRBD2, 6 bases. The CDR3 runs 14 residues. Germline CDR1 reads SGHVS; CDR2 reads FNYEAQ. The V end was cut by 6 bases, the J end by 4 bases, with 12 bases between. The CDR3 region is CASRQTSFTGELFF. CDR3 coding DNA: TGTGCCAGCAGACAAACTAGCTTCACCGGGGAGCTGTTTTTT.

The chain uses TRBV4-1 and TRBJ2-4; 9 bases agree with TRBD1. CDR3 length equals 18 residues. From germline, CDR1 is MGHRA and CDR2 YSYEKL. V dropped 0 bases and J dropped 2; count of bases not matched to a gene: 8. In DNA, the CDR3 is TGCGCCAGCAGCCAAGATCGAGAACAGGGGGCCCCCAAAAACATTCAGTACTTC. Its translation is CASSQDREQGAPKNIQYF.

This chain uses TRBV10-2 with TRBJ2-7; D may be TRBD2 (5 bases). The CDR3 spans 11 residues. Trimming took off 5 bases at V and 4 bases at J, with 6 bases between the two ends. From germline, CDR1 is WSHSY and CDR2 SAAADI. CDR3 residues: CASSPGYEQYF. The CDR3 region has the DNA TGCGCCAGCAGTCCGGGGTACGAGCAGTACTTC.

The J gene is TRBJ2-5, the V gene TRBV19; TRBD2 agrees at 13 bases. The J call may be wrong; the DNA end is better matched by TRBJ2-7. This CDR3 has 16 amino acids. Per germline, CDR1 LNHDA and CDR2 SQIVND (reference sequence). The CDR3 loop reads CASSMRTSGSMDEQYF. The CDR3 DNA is TGTGCCAGTAGTATGCGGACTAGCGGGAGCATGGACGAGCAGTACTTC.

The chain employs TRBV28 and TRBJ1-3; no clear D gene. From germline, CDR1 is MDHEN and CDR2 SYDVKM. Trimming took off 2 bases at V and 2 bases at J, with 7 bases between the two ends. The CDR3 covers 14 residues. CDR3 DNA sequence: TGTGCCAGCAGTTTAGCACGTACTGGAAACACCATATATTTT. Encoded protein: CASSLARTGNTIYF.

V and J are TRBV10-3 and TRBJ2-2, with 8 positions matching TRBD1. The trim removed 5 bases at V and 0 bases at J, leaving 14 bases unmatched. The germline gives CDR1 ENHRY, CDR2 SYGVKD. CDR3 length: 19 amino acids. CDR3 nucleotide sequence: TGTGCCATCAGTTCTACCGGGACAGGTTTCTCAGCGAACACCGGGGAGCTGTTTTTT. Amino acids: CAISSTGTGFSANTGELFF.

The genes are TRBV6-1 and TRBJ1-1; TRBD1 agrees at 8 bases. Trimming took 3 bases from V and 0 from J; bases not matched to a gene: 6. Germline V gene data show CDR1 as MNHNS and CDR2 as SASEGT. The CDR3 loop spans 16 amino acids. This CDR3 reads CASSDPGQGMNTEAFF. The CDR3 nucleotides read TGTGCCAGCAGTGACCCCGGACAGGGCATGAACACTGAAGCTTTCTTT.

This clone was detected only once. The chain carries TRBV9 and TRBJ2-3; D possibly matches TRBD1 or TRBD2 (5 bases each). The CDR3 has 15 amino acids. The germline V gene has CDR1 SGDLS and CDR2 YYNGEE. Trimming took off 0 bases at V and 2 bases at J, with 10 bases between the two ends. This chain's CDR3 is CASSVVGGYTDTQYF. CDR3 DNA sequence: TGTGCCAGCAGCGTAGTTGGGGGTTACACAGATACGCAGTATTTT. Together with reference TRBV9 and TRBJ2-3, the CDR3 gives the full variable domain: DSGVTQTPKHLITATGQRVTLRCSPRSGDLSVYWYQQSLDQGLQFLIQYYNGEERAKGNILERFSAQQFPDLHSELNLSSLELGDSALYFCASSVVGGYTDTQYFGPGTRLTVL.

The genes are TRBV29-1 and TRBJ2-1; D gene uncertain. Trimming cost V 5 bases and J 2 bases, with 4 bases left between them. The CDR3 is made up of 11 amino acids. CDR1 is SQVTM, CDR2 ANQGSEA, per germline. The CDR3 DNA reads as TGCAGCGTTCACACCTACAATGAGCAGTTCTTC. Its protein product is CSVHTYNEQFF.

This chain joins TRBV2 and TRBJ2-5; 7 bases are a match to TRBD2. The J call may be wrong; the DNA end is better matched by TRBJ2-7. Germline V gives CDR1 SNHLY, CDR2 FYNNEI. The CDR3 has 16 residues. As DNA, the CDR3 is TGTGCCAGCACCCTTGATTTAGCGGGCCTACGGGGCGAGCAGTACTTC. Translated, it gives CASTLDLAGLRGEQYF.

CDR3 sequence reads: CASSLGLRVGGKQYF. CDR3 bases: TGTGCCAGCAGTTTAGGGTTGCGGGTTGGAGGCAAGCAGTACTTC. This chain connects TRBV28 to TRBJ2-7; the D gene is possibly TRBD2 (5 bases). This CDR3 has 15 residues. Between the trimmed V and J ends, which lost 2 bases and 8 bases, there was a span of 19 bases. The germline V gene has CDR1 MDHEN and CDR2 SYDVKM.

The rearrangement links TRBV6-1 to TRBJ1-3; 7 bases align to TRBD1. V gave up 3 bases and J gave up 1 base; unmatched junction bases: 6. The CDR3 totals 16 residues. CDR1 MNHNS and CDR2 SASEGT come from the germline V gene. CDR3 bases: TGTGCCAGCAGTGAGACAGGGCTTGTTTCTGGAAACACCATATATTTT. Its translation: CASSETGLVSGNTIYF.

The chain couples TRBV28 to TRBJ1-4; 8 bases match TRBD1. Trimming at V came to 6 bases and at J to 8 bases, leaving 8 bases not matched to a gene. The CDR3 has 14 residues. The germline V gene has CDR1 MDHEN and CDR2 SYDVKM. CDR3 DNA sequence: TGTGCCAGCAGACTTGGACAGGGTAGCGAAAAACTGTTTTTT. Protein: CASRLGQGSEKLFF. Variable domain in full (rest from reference TRBV28 and TRBJ1-4): DVKVTQSSRYLVKRTGEKVFLECVQDMDHENMFWYRQDPGLGLRLIYFSYDVKMKEKGDIPEGYSVSREKKERFSLILESASTNQTSMYLCASRLGQGSEKLFFGSGTQLSVL.

The V call is TRBV7-9, the J call TRBJ1-1; a weak D match, TRBD1 (6 bases). V was pared by 0 bases and J by 5 bases, with 13 bases between. Looked up from germline, CDR1 is SEHNR and CDR2 is FQNEAQ (reference sequence). The length of the CDR3 is 15 residues. CDR3 bases: TGTGCCAGCAGCTTAGCAACGGGGGCTAGGACTGAAGCTTTCTTT. Its translation: CASSLATGARTEAFF.

This chain uses TRBV20-1 with TRBJ2-7; D unclear. Germline loops: CDR1 DFQATT, CDR2 SNEGSKA (reference sequence). V was clipped by 0 bases and J by 7 bases, with 7 bases between them. This CDR3 has 11 amino acids. The CDR3 sequence: CSAREYREQYF. Written as DNA, the CDR3 is TGCAGTGCTAGAGAGTACCGGGAGCAGTACTTC.

The chain recombines TRBV7-2 with TRBJ2-7; no firm D call. CDR1 and CDR2 (germline): SGHTA, FQGNSA. The CDR3 totals 15 residues. V dropped 5 bases and J dropped 0 bases, with 14 bases sitting between them. CDR3 in amino acids: CASSLVHIPSYEQYF. The CDR3 nucleotides are TGTGCCAGCAGCCTAGTTCACATTCCCTCCTACGAGCAGTACTTC. The entire variable domain, with the rest obtained from reference TRBV7-2 and TRBJ2-7, is as follows: GAGVSQSPSNKVTEKGKDVELRCDPISGHTALYWYRQSLGQGLEFLIYFQGNSAPDKSGLPSDRFSAERTGGSVSTLTIQRTQQEDSAVYLCASSLVHIPSYEQYFGPGTRLTVT.

This sequence joins TRBV7-9 and TRBJ2-1, with TRBD2 matching over 10 bases. Germline V gene data show CDR1 as SEHNR and CDR2 as FQNEAQ (reference sequence). The ends lost 1 base at V and 15 bases at J; junction bases unmatched: 15. This CDR3 region has 16 residues. The CDR3 DNA follows: TGTGCCAGCAGCTTAGATGGGCTAGCGGGAGCTGGTGGTATGTTCTTC. The encoded protein is CASSLDGLAGAGGMFF.

The chain joins TRBV5-1 to TRBJ2-1; 12 bases match TRBD2. The germline V gene has CDR1 SGHRS and CDR2 YFSETQ. The V gene end was trimmed by 2 bases and the J gene end by 6 bases; junction bases not matched to a gene: 6. The CDR3 spans 16 residues. The CDR3 reads CASSFTGLAGSNEQFF. The CDR3 DNA reads as TGCGCCAGCAGCTTCACAGGACTAGCGGGATCCAATGAGCAGTTCTTC.